The T cell receptor beta chain described here comes from a study of cytomegalovirus exposure and HLA in healthy donors. The length of the CDR3 is 15 residues. The germline V gene has CDR1 MDHEN and CDR2 SYDVKM. V lost 8 bases, J lost 4 bases, and 21 bases lay in between. With 60 Vbeta and 13 Jbeta primers, the PCR was carried out. Using immunoSEQ multiplex PCR, the repertoire was profiled, and TCRdb retains in-frame clones only, with some absent. The data contain some 100,000 clones, 84% of them singletons. This TCR derives from a woman aged 18 to 35 in good health and CMV-seronegative. This chain links TRBV28 with TRBJ2-7, with D maybe TRBD1 (5 bases). The sample comprised PBMCs. For the CDR3, the DNA is TGTGCCAGCCGGATCGTGGGGCCGCTTATATACGAGCAGTACTTC. This sequence encodes CASRIVGPLIYEQYF.